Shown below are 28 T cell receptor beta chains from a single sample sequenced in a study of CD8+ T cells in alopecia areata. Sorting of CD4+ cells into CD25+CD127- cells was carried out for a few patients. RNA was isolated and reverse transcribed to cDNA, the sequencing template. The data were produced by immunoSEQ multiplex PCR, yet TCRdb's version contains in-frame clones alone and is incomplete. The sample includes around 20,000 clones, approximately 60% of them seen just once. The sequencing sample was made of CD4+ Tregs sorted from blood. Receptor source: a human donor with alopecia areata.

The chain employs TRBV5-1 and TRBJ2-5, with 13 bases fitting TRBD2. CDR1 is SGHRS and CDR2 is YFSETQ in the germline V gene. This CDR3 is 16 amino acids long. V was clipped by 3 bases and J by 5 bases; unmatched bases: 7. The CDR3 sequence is CASSSGTSGIRETQYF. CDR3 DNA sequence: TGCGCCAGCAGCTCCGGGACTAGCGGGATTCGGGAGACCCAGTACTTC.

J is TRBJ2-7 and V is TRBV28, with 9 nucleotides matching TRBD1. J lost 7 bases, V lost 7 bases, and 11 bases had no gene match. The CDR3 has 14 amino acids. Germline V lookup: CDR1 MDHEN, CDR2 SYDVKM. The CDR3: CASTADRGSWEQYF. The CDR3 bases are TGTGCCAGCACCGCGGACAGGGGAAGTTGGGAGCAGTACTTC.

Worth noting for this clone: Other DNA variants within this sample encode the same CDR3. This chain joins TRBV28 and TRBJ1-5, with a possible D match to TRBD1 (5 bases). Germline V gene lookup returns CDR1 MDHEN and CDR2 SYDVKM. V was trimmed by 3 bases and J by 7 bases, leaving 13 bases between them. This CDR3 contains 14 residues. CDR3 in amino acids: CASSFPQGAQPQHF. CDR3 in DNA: TGTGCCAGCAGTTTTCCGCAGGGAGCGCAGCCCCAGCATTTT.

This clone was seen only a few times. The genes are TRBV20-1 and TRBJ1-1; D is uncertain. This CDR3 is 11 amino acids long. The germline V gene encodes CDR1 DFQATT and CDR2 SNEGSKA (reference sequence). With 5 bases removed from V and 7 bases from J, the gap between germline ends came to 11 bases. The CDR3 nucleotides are TGCAGTGCTGAGGACCGCATTGAAGCTTTCTTT. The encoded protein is CSAEDRIEAFF.

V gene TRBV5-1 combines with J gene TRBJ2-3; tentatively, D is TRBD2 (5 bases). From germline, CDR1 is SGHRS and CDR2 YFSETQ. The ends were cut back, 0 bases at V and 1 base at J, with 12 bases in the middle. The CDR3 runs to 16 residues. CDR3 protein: CASSLDIQRRTDTQYF. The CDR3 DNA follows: TGCGCCAGCAGCTTGGATATCCAGCGGCGCACAGATACGCAGTATTTT.

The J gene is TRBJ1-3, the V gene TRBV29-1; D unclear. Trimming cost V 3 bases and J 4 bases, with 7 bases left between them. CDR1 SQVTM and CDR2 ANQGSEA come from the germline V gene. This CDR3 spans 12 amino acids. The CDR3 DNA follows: TGCAGCGTTGATGCGGACGGAAACACCATATATTTT. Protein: CSVDADGNTIYF. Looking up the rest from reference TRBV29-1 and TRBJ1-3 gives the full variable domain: SAVISQKPSRDICQRGTSLTIQCQVDSQVTMMFWYRQQPGQSLTLIATANQGSEATYESGFVIDKFPISRPNLTFSTLTVSNMSPEDSSIYLCSVDADGNTIYFGEGSWLTVV.

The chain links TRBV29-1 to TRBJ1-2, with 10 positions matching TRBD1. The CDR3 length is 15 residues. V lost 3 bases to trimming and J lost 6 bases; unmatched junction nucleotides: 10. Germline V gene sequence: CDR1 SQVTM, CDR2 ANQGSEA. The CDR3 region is CSVDIRQGAMNGYTF. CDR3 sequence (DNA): TGCAGCGTTGACATTCGACAGGGGGCAATGAATGGCTACACCTTC. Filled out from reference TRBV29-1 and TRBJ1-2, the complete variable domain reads SAVISQKPSRDICQRGTSLTIQCQVDSQVTMMFWYRQQPGQSLTLIATANQGSEATYESGFVIDKFPISRPNLTFSTLTVSNMSPEDSSIYLCSVDIRQGAMNGYTFGSGTRLTVV.

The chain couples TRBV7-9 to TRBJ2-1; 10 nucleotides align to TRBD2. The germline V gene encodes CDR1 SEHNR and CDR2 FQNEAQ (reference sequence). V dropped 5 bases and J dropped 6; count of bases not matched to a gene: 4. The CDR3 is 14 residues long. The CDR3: CASSKSSGGNEQFF. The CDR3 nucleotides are TGTGCCAGCAGCAAATCTAGCGGGGGCAATGAGCAGTTCTTC.

The CDR3 loop reads CASSHGGVREETQYF. The CDR3 bases are TGTGCCAGCAGCCACGGGGGGGTGAGAGAAGAGACCCAGTACTTC. The chain employs TRBV28 and TRBJ2-5, with 8 bases aligning to TRBD2. Germline CDR1 and CDR2: MDHEN and SYDVKM. CDR3 length: 15 residues. J gave up 3 bases and V 6 bases, and 9 bases lay outside the gene matches.

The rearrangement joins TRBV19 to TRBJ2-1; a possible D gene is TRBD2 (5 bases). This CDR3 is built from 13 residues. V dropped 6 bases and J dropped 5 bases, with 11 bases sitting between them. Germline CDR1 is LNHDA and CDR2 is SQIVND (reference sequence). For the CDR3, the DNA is TGTGCCAGTAGAAGACTACCTCACAATGAGCAGTTCTTC. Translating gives CASRRLPHNEQFF. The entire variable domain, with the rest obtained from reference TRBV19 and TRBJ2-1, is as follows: DGGITQSPKYLFRKEGQNVTLSCEQNLNHDAMYWYRQDPGQGLRLIYYSQIVNDFQKGDIAEGYSVSREKKESFPLTVTSAQKNPTAFYLCASRRLPHNEQFFGPGTRLTVL.

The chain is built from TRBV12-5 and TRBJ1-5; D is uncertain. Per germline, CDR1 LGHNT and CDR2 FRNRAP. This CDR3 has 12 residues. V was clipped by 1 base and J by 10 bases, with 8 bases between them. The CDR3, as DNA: TGTGCTAGTGGTTTGGACCGACAACCCCAGCATTTT. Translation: CASGLDRQPQHF.

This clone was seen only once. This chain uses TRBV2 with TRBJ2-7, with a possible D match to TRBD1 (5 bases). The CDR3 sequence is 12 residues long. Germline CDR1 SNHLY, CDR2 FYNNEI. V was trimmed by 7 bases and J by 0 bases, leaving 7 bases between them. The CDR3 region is CASTGPSYEQYF. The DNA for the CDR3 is TGTGCCAGCACAGGGCCCTCCTACGAGCAGTACTTC.

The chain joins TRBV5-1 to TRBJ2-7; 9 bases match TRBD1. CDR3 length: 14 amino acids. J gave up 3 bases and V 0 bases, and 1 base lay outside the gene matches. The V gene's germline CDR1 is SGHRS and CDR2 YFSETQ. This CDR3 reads CASSLGQGGYEQYF. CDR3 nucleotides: TGCGCCAGCAGCTTGGGACAGGGGGGCTACGAGCAGTACTTC.

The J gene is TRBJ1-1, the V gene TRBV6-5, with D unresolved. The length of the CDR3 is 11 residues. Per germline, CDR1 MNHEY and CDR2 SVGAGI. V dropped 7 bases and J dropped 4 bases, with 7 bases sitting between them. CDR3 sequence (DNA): TGTGCCAGCATGGTCAGCACTGAAGCTTTCTTT. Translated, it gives CASMVSTEAFF.

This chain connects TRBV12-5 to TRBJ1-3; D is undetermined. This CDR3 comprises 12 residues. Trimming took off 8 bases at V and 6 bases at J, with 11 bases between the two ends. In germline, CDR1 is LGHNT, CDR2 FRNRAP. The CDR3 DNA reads TGTGCTAGTACCCGGACGCAAAACACCATATATTTT. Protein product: CASTRTQNTIYF.

The CDR3 sequence is CASSRNDEGYGYTF. The CDR3 DNA is TGCGCCAGCAGCCGGAATGACGAGGGCTATGGCTACACCTTC. V usage is TRBV4-1 and J usage is TRBJ1-2; D is uncertain. Germline CDR1 is MGHRA and CDR2 is YSYEKL. V was shortened by 4 bases and J by 4 bases, with 13 bases between the two germline ends. The CDR3 contains 14 residues.

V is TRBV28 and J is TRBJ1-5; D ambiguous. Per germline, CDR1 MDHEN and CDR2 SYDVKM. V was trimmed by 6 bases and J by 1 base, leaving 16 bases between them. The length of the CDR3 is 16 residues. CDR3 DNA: TGTGCCAGCAGAGAAGGAAGGGCACAGAGCAATCAGCCCCAGCATTTT. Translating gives CASREGRAQSNQPQHF.

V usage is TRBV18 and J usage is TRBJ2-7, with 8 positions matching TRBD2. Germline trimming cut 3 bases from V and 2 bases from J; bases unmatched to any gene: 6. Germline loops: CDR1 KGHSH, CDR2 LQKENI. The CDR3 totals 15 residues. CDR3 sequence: CASSPRGGKTYEQYF. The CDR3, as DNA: TGTGCCAGCTCACCTCGGGGGGGCAAGACCTACGAGCAGTACTTC.

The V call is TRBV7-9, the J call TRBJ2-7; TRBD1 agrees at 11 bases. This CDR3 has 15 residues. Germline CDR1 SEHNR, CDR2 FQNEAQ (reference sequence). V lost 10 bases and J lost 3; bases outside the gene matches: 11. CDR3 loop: CAIHLLGTGGYEQYF. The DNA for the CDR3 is TGTGCCATACACTTACTTGGGACAGGGGGCTACGAGCAGTACTTC.

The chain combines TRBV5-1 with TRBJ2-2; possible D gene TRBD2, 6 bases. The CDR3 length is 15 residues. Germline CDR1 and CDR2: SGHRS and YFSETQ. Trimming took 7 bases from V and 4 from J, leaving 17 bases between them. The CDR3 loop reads CASASGGPGTGELFF. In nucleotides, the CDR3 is TGCGCCAGCGCCTCAGGAGGGCCCGGCACCGGGGAGCTGTTTTTT. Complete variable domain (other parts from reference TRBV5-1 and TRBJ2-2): KAGVTQTPRYLIKTRGQQVTLSCSPISGHRSVSWYQQTPGQGLQFLFEYFSETQRNKGNFPGRFSGRQFSNSRSEMNVSTLELGDSALYLCASASGGPGTGELFFGEGSRLTVL.

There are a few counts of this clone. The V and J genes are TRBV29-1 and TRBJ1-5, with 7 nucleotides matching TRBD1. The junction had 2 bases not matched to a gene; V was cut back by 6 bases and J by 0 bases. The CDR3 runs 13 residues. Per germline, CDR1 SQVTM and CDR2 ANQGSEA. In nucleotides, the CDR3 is TGCAGCGTGAGGGACAGTAGCAATCAGCCCCAGCATTTT. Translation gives CSVRDSSNQPQHF.

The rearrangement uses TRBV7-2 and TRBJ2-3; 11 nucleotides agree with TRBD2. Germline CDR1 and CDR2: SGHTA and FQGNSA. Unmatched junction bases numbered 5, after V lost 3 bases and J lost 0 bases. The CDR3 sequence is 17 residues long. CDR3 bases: TGTGCCAGCAGCTTCCCACTAGCGGGAGTTAGCACAGATACGCAGTATTTT. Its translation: CASSFPLAGVSTDTQYF.

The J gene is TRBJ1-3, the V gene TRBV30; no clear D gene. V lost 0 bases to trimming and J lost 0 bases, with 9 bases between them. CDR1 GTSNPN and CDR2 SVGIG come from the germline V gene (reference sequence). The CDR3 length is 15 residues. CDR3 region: CAWSVHGSSGNTIYF. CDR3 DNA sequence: TGTGCCTGGAGTGTTCACGGTTCCTCTGGAAACACCATATATTTT.

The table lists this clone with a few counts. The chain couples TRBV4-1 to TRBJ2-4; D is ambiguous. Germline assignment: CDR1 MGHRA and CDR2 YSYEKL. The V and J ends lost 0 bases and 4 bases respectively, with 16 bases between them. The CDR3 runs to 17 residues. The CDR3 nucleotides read TGCGCCAGCAGCCAAGATCTAGGAGCTCCGGGTAAAAACATTCAGTACTTC. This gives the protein CASSQDLGAPGKNIQYF.

CDR3 coding DNA: TGTGCCACCAGCAGAGACGGGTGGGAGACCCAGTACTTC. This codes for CATSRDGWETQYF. V usage is TRBV15 and J usage is TRBJ2-5; D is undetermined. Germline V lookup: CDR1 LNHNV, CDR2 YYDKDF (reference sequence). The CDR3 is 13 amino acids. Deletions cut 0 bases from V and 5 bases from J, with 7 bases between.

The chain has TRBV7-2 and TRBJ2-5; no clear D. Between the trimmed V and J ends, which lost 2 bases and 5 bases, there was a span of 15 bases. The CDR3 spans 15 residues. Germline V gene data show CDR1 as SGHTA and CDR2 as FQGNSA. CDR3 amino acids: CASSLLGTVSETQYF. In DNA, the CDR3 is TGTGCCAGCAGCTTACTGGGAACAGTGTCGGAGACCCAGTACTTC. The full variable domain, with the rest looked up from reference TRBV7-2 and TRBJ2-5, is GAGVSQSPSNKVTEKGKDVELRCDPISGHTALYWYRQSLGQGLEFLIYFQGNSAPDKSGLPSDRFSAERTGGSVSTLTIQRTQQEDSAVYLCASSLLGTVSETQYFGPGTRLLVL.

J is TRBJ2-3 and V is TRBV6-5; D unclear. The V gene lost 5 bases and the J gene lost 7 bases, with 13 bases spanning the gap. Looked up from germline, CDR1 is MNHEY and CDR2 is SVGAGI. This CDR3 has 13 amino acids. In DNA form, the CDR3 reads TGTGCCAGCAGTGAAGTCTCTCTCTATACGCAGTATTTT. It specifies CASSEVSLYTQYF.

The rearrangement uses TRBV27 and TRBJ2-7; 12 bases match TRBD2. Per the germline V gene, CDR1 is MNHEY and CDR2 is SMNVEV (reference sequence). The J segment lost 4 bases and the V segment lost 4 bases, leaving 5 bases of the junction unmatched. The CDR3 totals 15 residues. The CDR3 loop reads CASSSSGRALYEQYF. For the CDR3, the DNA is TGTGCCAGCAGTTCTAGCGGGAGGGCCTTATACGAGCAGTACTTC.